The clone carrying this TCR beta chain came up many times. Its antigen is not known. Combining a sample-barcoded 5' primer with a J-beta primer mix, a second PCR ran for roughly 7 to 11 cycles. Each cDNA molecule was tagged by a template-switch adaptor that had 12 random nucleotides. TCRdb re-analysed the 5' RACE reads in MiXCR, keeping a single row per CDR3 protein. The sample includes some 730,000 distinct CDR3 sequences, 20% to 25% of them seen just once. This entry is derived from a study of blood T cells in healthy people across ages. Study-level points and caveats: Relative to aged donors, long-lived donors carried more naive CD4+ cells and displayed higher diversity.

The CDR3 contains 14 residues. CDR1 and CDR2 from the germline V gene are MNHEY and SVGAGI. Material: blood. The receptor comes from a man between 65 and 85 years old in good health. The chain couples TRBV6-5 to TRBJ2-1; 12 bases match TRBD2. The DNA end is a closer match to TRBJ2-7, so the J assignment may be wrong. The CDR3 here is CASSSMTSGSEQYV. DNA for the CDR3: TGTGCCAGCAGTTCTATGACTAGCGGGAGCGAGCAGTACGTC.